The sequence of this T cell receptor (beta chain) was determined in a study of shared clonotypes between healthy human individuals. In germline, CDR1 is MNHEY, CDR2 SMNVEV (reference sequence). The germline V and J ends were trimmed by 3 bases and 4 bases, with 13 bases remaining between them. The CDR3 covers 14 residues. Assay used: immunoSEQ multiplex PCR; TCRdb lists only in-frame clones, some missing. Seen here are millions of clones, approximately 94% observed once, and the top ten hold over 0.12%. The sequenced sample consisted of naive CD4+ T cells sorted from blood. Noted subset: CD45RA+ positively selected. This sequence was found in a man aged 18 to 29 in good health. The chain has TRBV27 and TRBJ2-7; weak D call: TRBD2 (5 bases). As DNA, the CDR3 is TGTGCCAGCAGTTTGACGGGAAGGTTATACGAGCAGTACTTC. It codes for CASSLTGRLYEQYF.